The table lists the clone carrying this T cell receptor beta chain with a count of one. The sample comes from a study of T cell changes during pregnancy in multiple sclerosis. TCRdb keeps only in-frame clones here, not all; method: immunoSEQ multiplex PCR. The sample records approximately 47,000 clones, 85% to 90% being singletons. Sequences were derived from peripheral blood, sampled in the first trimester of pregnancy. This receptor was identified in a female donor with multiple sclerosis, enrolled in a pregnancy study.

The CDR3 nucleotides read TGTGCCAGCAGCTTGGAACTATCCTACGAGCAGTACTTC. This gives the protein CASSLELSYEQYF. The V call is TRBV5-6, the J call TRBJ2-7; D not resolved. The CDR3 length is 13 residues. Germline loops: CDR1 SGHDT, CDR2 YYEEEE. Between the trimmed V and J ends, which lost 0 bases and 1 base, there was a span of 5 bases.